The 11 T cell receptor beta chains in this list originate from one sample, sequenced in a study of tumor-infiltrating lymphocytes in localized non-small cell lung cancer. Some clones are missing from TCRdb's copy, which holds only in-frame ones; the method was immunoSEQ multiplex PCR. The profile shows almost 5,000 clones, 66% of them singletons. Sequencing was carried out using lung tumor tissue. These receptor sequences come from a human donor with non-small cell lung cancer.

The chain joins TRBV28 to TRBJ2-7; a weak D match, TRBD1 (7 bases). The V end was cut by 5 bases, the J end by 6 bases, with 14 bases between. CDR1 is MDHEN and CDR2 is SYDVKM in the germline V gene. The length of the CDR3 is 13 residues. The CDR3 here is CASSPYRGLEQYV. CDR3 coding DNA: TGTGCCAGCAGTCCTTACAGGGGACTCGAGCAGTACGTC.

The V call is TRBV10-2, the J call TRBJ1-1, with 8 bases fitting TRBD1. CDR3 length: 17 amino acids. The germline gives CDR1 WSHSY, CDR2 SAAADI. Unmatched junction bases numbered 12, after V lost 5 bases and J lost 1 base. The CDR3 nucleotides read TGCGCCAGCAGTCACAAGACAGGGGCATCAAAGAACACTGAAGCTTTCTTT. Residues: CASSHKTGASKNTEAFF.

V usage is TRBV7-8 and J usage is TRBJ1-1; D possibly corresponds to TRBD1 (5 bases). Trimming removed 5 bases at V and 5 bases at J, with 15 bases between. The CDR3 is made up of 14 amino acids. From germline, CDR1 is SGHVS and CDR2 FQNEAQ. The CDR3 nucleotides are TGTGCCAGCAGCCCCCCTTTCGGGGGAACTGAAGCTTTCTTT. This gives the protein CASSPPFGGTEAFF.

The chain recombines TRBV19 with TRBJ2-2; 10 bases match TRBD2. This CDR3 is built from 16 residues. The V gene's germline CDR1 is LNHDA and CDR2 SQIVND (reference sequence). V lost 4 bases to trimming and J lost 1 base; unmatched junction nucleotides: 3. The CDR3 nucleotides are TGTGCCAGTAGTACCAGACTAGCGGGGAACACCGGGGAGCTGTTTTTT. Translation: CASSTRLAGNTGELFF.

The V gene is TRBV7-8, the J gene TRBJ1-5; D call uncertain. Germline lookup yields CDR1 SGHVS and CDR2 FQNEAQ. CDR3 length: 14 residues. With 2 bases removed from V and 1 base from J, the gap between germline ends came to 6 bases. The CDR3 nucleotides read TGTGCCAGCAGCTTAAGGGAGAGCAATCAGCCCCAGCATTTT. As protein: CASSLRESNQPQHF.

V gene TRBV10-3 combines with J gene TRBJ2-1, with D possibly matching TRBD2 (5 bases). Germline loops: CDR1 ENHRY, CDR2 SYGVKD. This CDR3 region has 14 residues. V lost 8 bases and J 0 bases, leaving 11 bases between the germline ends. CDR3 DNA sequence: TGTGCCATCGGTACCGACTACTCCTACAATGAGCAGTTCTTC. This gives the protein CAIGTDYSYNEQFF.

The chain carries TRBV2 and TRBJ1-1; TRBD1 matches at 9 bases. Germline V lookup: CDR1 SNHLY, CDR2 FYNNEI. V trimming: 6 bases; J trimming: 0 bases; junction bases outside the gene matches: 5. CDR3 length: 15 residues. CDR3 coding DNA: TGTGCCAGCAGCGACGGACAGGGGTTGAACACTGAAGCTTTCTTT. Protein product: CASSDGQGLNTEAFF.

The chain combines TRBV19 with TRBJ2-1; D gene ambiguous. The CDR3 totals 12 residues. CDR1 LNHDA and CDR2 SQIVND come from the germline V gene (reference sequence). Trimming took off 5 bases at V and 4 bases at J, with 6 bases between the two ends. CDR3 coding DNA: TGTGCCAGTAGTGGCCAATACAATGAGCAGTTCTTC. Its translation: CASSGQYNEQFF.

CDR3 region: CASSFGPGGNTIYF. Written as DNA, the CDR3 is TGTGCCAGCAGCTTTGGGCCGGGGGGAAACACCATATATTTT. This rearrangement joins TRBV11-2 to TRBJ1-3; no reliable D call. The CDR3 spans 14 residues. V lost 3 bases and J 4 bases, leaving 10 bases between the germline ends. Germline-derived CDR1 and CDR2 are SGHAT and FQNNGV.

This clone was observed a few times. CDR3 region: CASSQSQKPYNEQFF. For the CDR3, the DNA is TGTGCCAGCAGCCAAAGCCAGAAACCTTACAATGAGCAGTTCTTC. The chain recombines TRBV14 with TRBJ2-1; D not resolved. This CDR3 is built from 15 residues. Trimming took off 2 bases at V and 4 bases at J, with 12 bases between the two ends. Germline values: CDR1 SGHDN, CDR2 FVKESK.

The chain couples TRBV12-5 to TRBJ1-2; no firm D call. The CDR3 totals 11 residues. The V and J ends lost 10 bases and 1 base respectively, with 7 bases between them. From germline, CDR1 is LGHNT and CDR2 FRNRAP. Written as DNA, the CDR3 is TGTGCTACCGGATATAACTATGGCTACACCTTC. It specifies CATGYNYGYTF.